These 28 T cell receptor beta chains came from one sample sequenced in a study of shared clonotypes between healthy human individuals. TCRdb's table, derived via immunoSEQ multiplex PCR, lists solely in-frame clones and lacks some. Found here are millions of clones, about 92% of them singletons; the top ten hold roughly 1.8%. It was CD45RO-negative cells, positively selected for CCR7, that made up naive CD8 cells, with terminally differentiated effector memory CD45RA+ cells excluded. Sequencing input: naive CD8+ T cells from PBMCs. Receptors were obtained from a man aged 18 to 30 in good health. Some clones in this sample may be carry-over from other donors' samples.

J is TRBJ2-1 and V is TRBV5-6, with 7 bases matching TRBD2. The V gene end was trimmed by 2 bases and the J gene end by 4 bases; junction bases not matched to a gene: 3. In germline, CDR1 is SGHDT, CDR2 YYEEEE. The length of the CDR3 is 14 residues. The CDR3 protein is CASSFAAGYNEQFF. DNA of the CDR3: TGTGCCAGCAGCTTCGCAGCGGGGTACAATGAGCAGTTCTTC. Full variable domain (outside the CDR3, taken from reference TRBV5-6 and TRBJ2-1): DAGVTQSPTHLIKTRGQQVTLRCSPKSGHDTVSWYQQALGQGPQFIFQYYEEEERQRGNFPDRFSGHQFPNYSSELNVNALLLGDSALYLCASSFAAGYNEQFFGPGTRLTVL.

In nucleotides, the CDR3 is TGTGCCAGTAGTCCCCGGGCAGGGACCACCTACGAGCAGTACTTC. This codes for CASSPRAGTTYEQYF. The chain joins TRBV19 to TRBJ2-7; tentatively, D is TRBD1 or TRBD2 (5 bases each). CDR3 length: 15 amino acids. The germline V gene encodes CDR1 LNHDA and CDR2 SQIVND (reference sequence). Trimming took 5 bases from V and 2 from J, leaving 16 bases between them.

V gene TRBV30 combines with J gene TRBJ2-7; TRBD2 aligns across 11 bases. Germline V gene lookup returns CDR1 GTSNPN and CDR2 SVGIG (reference sequence). Trimming removed 3 bases from V and 4 bases from J; junction bases left unmatched: 5. The CDR3 runs 14 residues. CDR3 DNA: TGTGCCTGGAGACCACTAGCGGGAGAGTACGAGCAGTACTTC. Its protein product is CAWRPLAGEYEQYF.

For this clone: Other nucleotide sequences from this sample produce the same CDR3. CDR3: CASSPDRGPETQYF. Written as DNA, the CDR3 is TGTGCCAGCTCACCAGACAGGGGGCCAGAGACCCAGTACTTC. The V gene is TRBV18, the J gene TRBJ2-5; 10 nucleotides align to TRBD1. The CDR3 loop spans 14 amino acids. Germline values: CDR1 KGHSH, CDR2 LQKENI. V dropped 2 bases and J dropped 4; count of bases not matched to a gene: 1.

The chain links TRBV11-2 to TRBJ2-3; the D is unclear. The germline V and J ends were trimmed by 1 base and 6 bases, with 5 bases remaining between them. Looked up from germline, CDR1 is SGHAT and CDR2 is FQNNGV. This CDR3 region has 12 residues. CDR3 DNA: TGTGCCAGCAGCTTAGTAAAGGATACGCAGTATTTT. It is translated as CASSLVKDTQYF.

This chain uses TRBV2 with TRBJ1-5; 12 bases align to TRBD1. This CDR3 is built from 18 residues. Losses at the gene ends were 2 bases for V and 2 bases for J; bases not matched to a gene: 7. Germline CDR1 SNHLY, CDR2 FYNNEI. CDR3 in DNA: TGTGCCAGCAGTGAATCCCGGGACAGGGGGCGAGGCAATCAGCCCCAGCATTTT. Translating gives CASSESRDRGRGNQPQHF.

About this clone: Other DNA sequences in the same sample also yield this CDR3. The V and J genes are TRBV7-9 and TRBJ2-1; D unresolved. The CDR3 loop spans 10 amino acids. Germline lookup yields CDR1 SEHNR and CDR2 FQNEAQ (reference sequence). The ends were cut back, 3 bases at V and 6 bases at J, with 0 bases in the middle. The CDR3 coding sequence is TGTGCCAGCAGCTTCAATGAGCAGTTCTTC. Protein sequence: CASSFNEQFF.

V is TRBV7-9 and J is TRBJ2-1; 7 bases are shared with TRBD1. This CDR3 region has 15 residues. Losses at the gene ends were 7 bases for V and 0 bases for J; bases not matched to a gene: 6. Germline loops: CDR1 SEHNR, CDR2 FQNEAQ (reference sequence). CDR3 region: CASTRDSGSYNEQFF. CDR3 nucleotide sequence: TGTGCCAGCACGAGGGACAGCGGCTCCTACAATGAGCAGTTCTTC.

The CDR3 loop is CSATGDYNEQFF. The CDR3 DNA reads as TGCAGTGCCACTGGGGACTACAATGAGCAGTTCTTC. The chain uses TRBV29-1 and TRBJ2-1, with D unclear. The CDR3 extends over 12 amino acids. Germline V CDR1 and CDR2: SQVTM, ANQGSEA.

Comments on this clone: Other DNA sequences in this sample translate to the same CDR3. V and J are TRBV9 and TRBJ2-7; D gene uncertain. The CDR3 has 12 amino acids. V was cut by 4 bases and J by 4 bases, with 9 bases left in between. Germline V gives CDR1 SGDLS, CDR2 YYNGEE. CDR3 residues: CASSSDGYEQYF. CDR3 DNA: TGTGCCAGCAGCAGTGACGGTTACGAGCAGTACTTC.

The genes are TRBV7-8 and TRBJ1-5; D possibly corresponds to TRBD1 (5 bases). Looked up from germline, CDR1 is SGHVS and CDR2 is FQNEAQ. Trimming took off 5 bases at V and 5 bases at J, with 13 bases between the two ends. CDR3 size: 14 residues. The CDR3 reads CASSLSTDYQPQHF. In nucleotides, the CDR3 is TGTGCCAGCAGCCTCTCGACAGACTATCAGCCCCAGCATTTT.

The chain links TRBV6-6 to TRBJ1-4; a possible D gene is TRBD1 (5 bases). The V gene lost 6 bases and the J gene lost 5 bases, with 16 bases spanning the gap. Germline V gene data show CDR1 as MNHNY and CDR2 as SVGAGI (reference sequence). CDR3 length equals 15 residues. CDR3 sequence: CASRLRGRLNEKLFF. For the CDR3, the DNA is TGTGCCAGCAGACTGCGGGGACGGCTAAATGAAAAACTGTTTTTT.

In the case of this clone: This specimen includes other DNA sequences encoding the same CDR3. This chain links TRBV28 with TRBJ1-1, with no clear D. Germline V gives CDR1 MDHEN, CDR2 SYDVKM. This CDR3 has 13 residues. The V end was cut by 3 bases, the J end by 1 base, with 6 bases between. Here the CDR3 reads CASSFGGNTEAFF. Here the CDR3 DNA reads TGTGCCAGCAGTTTTGGTGGGAACACTGAAGCTTTCTTT.

The chain couples TRBV2 to TRBJ2-4; TRBD1 is a possible D gene (6 bases). The CDR3 is 15 amino acids. Trimming shortened V by 8 bases and J by 2 bases, and 16 bases separated the two germline ends. Germline CDR1 and CDR2: SNHLY and FYNNEI. CDR3 nucleotide sequence: TGTGCCAGCGCAACCAGGGGCTGGCCCAAAAACATTCAGTACTTC. Its translation: CASATRGWPKNIQYF.

V is TRBV19 and J is TRBJ2-3; maybe TRBD2 (5 bases). The germline V gene has CDR1 LNHDA and CDR2 SQIVND (reference sequence). V lost 4 bases and J lost 0, with 11 bases in between. The CDR3 is 15 residues long. CDR3 loop: CASSTGLLSTDTQYF. In nucleotides, the CDR3 is TGTGCCAGTAGTACCGGACTTTTGAGCACAGATACGCAGTATTTT.

The rearrangement joins TRBV4-2 to TRBJ1-1; 8 nucleotides align to TRBD1. J gave up 0 bases and V 4 bases, and 4 bases lay outside the gene matches. Per germline, CDR1 LGHNA and CDR2 YNFKEQ. The CDR3 has 15 amino acids. DNA for the CDR3: TGTGCCAGCAGCCGGGACAGGAGCATGAACACTGAAGCTTTCTTT. It encodes CASSRDRSMNTEAFF.

V gene TRBV18 combines with J gene TRBJ1-1; D possibly corresponds to TRBD1 (6 bases). Germline assignment: CDR1 KGHSH and CDR2 LQKENI. The CDR3 contains 15 residues. V gave up 5 bases and J gave up 4 bases, with 17 bases separating them. The CDR3 protein is CASSAGRGGITEAFF. The DNA of the CDR3 is TGTGCCAGCTCAGCAGGAAGGGGGGGCATCACTGAAGCTTTCTTT.

V gene TRBV6-6 combines with J gene TRBJ1-5; TRBD1 matches at 7 bases. There are 14 residues in the CDR3. V lost 4 bases to trimming and J lost 6 bases; unmatched junction nucleotides: 6. Germline lookup yields CDR1 MNHNY and CDR2 SVGAGI (reference sequence). The CDR3 region is CASSFGTEAQPQHF. CDR3 DNA sequence: TGTGCCAGCAGTTTTGGGACAGAAGCTCAGCCCCAGCATTTT.

This clone was detected only once. The CDR3: CASSQDDFGAINYGYTF. CDR3 nucleotides: TGTGCCAGCAGCCAAGACGATTTTGGGGCAATTAACTATGGCTACACCTTC. The chain employs TRBV14 and TRBJ1-2; possible D gene TRBD1, 5 bases. CDR1 and CDR2 (germline): SGHDN, FVKESK. This CDR3 spans 17 amino acids. The ends were cut back, 0 bases at V and 1 base at J, with 15 bases in the middle.

Concerning this clone itself: At the DNA level, this CDR3 is encoded by other sequences in the same sample as well. The chain has TRBV2 and TRBJ2-3; D remains unclear. Germline V CDR1 and CDR2: SNHLY, FYNNEI. The CDR3 length is 14 residues. V lost 1 base to trimming and J lost 2 bases, with 7 bases between them. CDR3 region: CASSEGGSTDTQYF. CDR3 in DNA: TGTGCCAGCAGTGAAGGAGGCTCCACAGATACGCAGTATTTT.

The CDR3 nucleotides are TGCAGCGTTGGGGGGGAGGCGGCGAGCACTGAAGCTTTCTTT. This codes for CSVGGEAASTEAFF. The J gene is TRBJ1-1, the V gene TRBV29-1; possible D gene TRBD1, 5 bases. This CDR3 comprises 14 residues. Germline CDR1 is SQVTM and CDR2 is ANQGSEA. Trimming stripped 4 bases from V and 4 bases from J, with 16 bases between.

The V and J genes are TRBV12-5 and TRBJ2-7, with D possibly matching TRBD1 (6 bases). V lost 6 bases, J lost 7 bases, and 19 bases lay in between. This CDR3 has 14 residues. Germline V lookup: CDR1 LGHNT, CDR2 FRNRAP. The chain's CDR3 is CASGEDSPYEEQYF. The CDR3 DNA reads TGTGCTAGTGGCGAGGACAGCCCCTACGAGGAGCAGTACTTC.

About this clone itself: Other nucleotide sequences from this sample produce the same CDR3. V usage is TRBV7-9 and J usage is TRBJ2-5; possible D gene TRBD1, 5 bases. The CDR3 covers 13 residues. Germline loops: CDR1 SEHNR, CDR2 FQNEAQ (reference sequence). Trimming took 6 bases from V and 1 from J, leaving 9 bases between them. The CDR3 region has the DNA TGTGCCAGCAGTCCAGACAGCCAAGAGACCCAGTACTTC. Its protein product is CASSPDSQETQYF.

The chain carries TRBV27 and TRBJ1-2; no definite D call. The V gene lost 5 bases and the J gene lost 2 bases, with 15 bases spanning the gap. This CDR3 is 15 amino acids long. CDR1 and CDR2 from the germline V gene are MNHEY and SMNVEV (reference sequence). The CDR3 loop is CASSPVLGGNYGYTF. In DNA, the CDR3 is TGTGCCAGCAGTCCTGTGTTAGGAGGGAACTATGGCTACACCTTC.

The V gene is TRBV7-2, the J gene TRBJ2-1, with TRBD1 as a possible D gene (6 bases). The germline V gene has CDR1 SGHTA and CDR2 FQGNSA. Trimming left V 5 bases short and J 3 bases short, with 17 bases between. CDR3 length equals 16 residues. The CDR3 loop reads CASSLRDIGNYNEQFF. The CDR3 DNA is TGTGCCAGCAGCCTCCGGGACATAGGGAACTACAATGAGCAGTTCTTC.

This clone was counted a single time. The chain carries TRBV2 and TRBJ2-3; a weak D match, TRBD2 (6 bases). Between the trimmed V and J ends, which lost 3 bases and 0 bases, there was a span of 16 bases. Germline V CDR1 and CDR2: SNHLY, FYNNEI. The CDR3 consists of 17 residues. DNA of the CDR3: TGTGCCAGCAGTGATCTCCGGGACTTCGTTAGCACAGATACGCAGTATTTT. It specifies CASSDLRDFVSTDTQYF.

The chain joins TRBV14 to TRBJ1-1; 7 bases are shared with TRBD1. J gave up 8 bases and V 0 bases, and 9 bases lay outside the gene matches. CDR3 length: 15 residues. CDR1 SGHDN and CDR2 FVKESK come from the germline V gene. The CDR3 DNA reads as TGTGCCAGCAGCCAAGATAGGGGAGGGACAGAAGAAGCTTTCTTT. Translation gives CASSQDRGGTEEAFF.

The V and J genes are TRBV27 and TRBJ2-7; a weak D match, TRBD1 (6 bases). The CDR3 is 15 amino acids. V dropped 6 bases and J dropped 4 bases, with 19 bases sitting between them. The germline gives CDR1 MNHEY, CDR2 SMNVEV (reference sequence). The chain's CDR3 is CASSSYQGSPYEQYF. Here the CDR3 DNA reads TGTGCCAGCAGCTCCTACCAGGGGTCTCCGTACGAGCAGTACTTC.